This is a list of T cell receptor beta chains from one sample in a study of control samples from healthy donors and cancer patients. Assay: immunoSEQ multiplex PCR; the TCRdb copy retains only in-frame clones and omits some. The sample holds roughly 120,000 clones, around 93% seen once. The sample consisted of PBMCs. All receptors derive from a man aged 45-60 years with head and neck cancer. Both conserved end residues are part of each CDR3. The D gene is left open where the match is weak.

CDR3aa,CDR3nt,v_gene,j_gene,d_gene
CSVDLGGTDTQYF,TGCAGCGTTGATCTGGGCGGTACAGATACGCAGTATTTT,TRBV29-1,TRBJ2-3,.
CASSLAGAGATPASYEQYF,TGTGCCAGCAGCTTGGCCGGCGCGGGGGCTACCCCCGCTTCCTACGAGCAGTACTTC,TRBV5-4,TRBJ2-7,.
CASSYSSPQDPYEQYF,TGTGCCAGCAGTTACTCATCCCCCCAGGACCCTTACGAGCAGTACTTC,TRBV6-5,TRBJ2-7,.
CASSTDVFQPQHF,TGTGCCAGTAGTACAGACGTCTTTCAGCCCCAGCATTTT,TRBV19,TRBJ1-5,.
CASSSYTGGTEAFF,TGTGCCAGCAGCTCATACACGGGGGGCACTGAAGCTTTCTTT,TRBV7-9,TRBJ1-1,.
CASSLARPGELFF,TGTGCCAGCAGTTTAGCGCGGCCCGGGGAGCTGTTTTTT,TRBV12-3/TRBV12-4,TRBJ2-2,.
CASSLLAGHNEKLFF,TGCGCCAGCAGCTTATTAGCCGGGCATAATGAAAAACTGTTTTTT,TRBV5-1,TRBJ1-4,.
CASTQFSNSNQPQHF,TGTGCCAGCACCCAGTTTTCGAATAGCAATCAGCCCCAGCATTTT,TRBV28,TRBJ1-5,.
CASRPPGQGYEQYF,TGTGCCAGCAGGCCCCCGGGACAGGGCTACGAGCAGTACTTC,TRBV7-8,TRBJ2-7,TRBD1
CASSRSGTGGYEQYF,TGTGCCAGCTCGCGATCCGGGACAGGGGGATACGAGCAGTACTTC,TRBV18,TRBJ2-7,TRBD1
CASSQDRGYSPRAGELFF,TGCGCCAGCAGCCAAGATAGGGGGTATTCACCACGGGCCGGGGAGCTGTTTTTT,TRBV4-1,TRBJ2-2,.
CAWSVGERNQPQHF,TGTGCCTGGAGTGTGGGAGAACGAAATCAGCCCCAGCATTTT,TRBV30,TRBJ1-5,.